This T cell receptor beta chain came from a study of cytomegalovirus exposure and HLA in healthy donors. The PCR used 60 Vbeta and 13 Jbeta primers. Produced via immunoSEQ multiplex PCR; TCRdb's table is partial and in-frame only. The sample has 100,000 to 150,000 clones, and its top ten clones hold about 2.2%. This CDR3 is built from 15 residues. V shed 5 bases, J shed 1 base, and the junction held 5 bases outside the gene matches. Looked up from germline, CDR1 is ENHRY and CDR2 is SYGVKD. This sequence originates from a man aged 40-49 years in good health and CMV-seronegative. Source material: PBMCs. This sequence joins TRBV10-3 and TRBJ1-1, with TRBD1 matching 9 bases. CDR3 in DNA: TGTGCCATCAGTAGGGGACAGGGAGGGAACACTGAAGCTTTCTTT. Translating it yields CAISRGQGGNTEAFF.